This T cell receptor beta chain originates from a study of blood T cells in healthy people across ages. Study results and caveats: It was the long-lived donors that had more naive CD4+ cells and higher diversity than aged donors. It was found that TCR beta diversity correlated strongly with the percentage of naive T cells. Per million T cells, the diversity of TCR beta decreased roughly linearly as age advanced.

Germline trimming cut 3 bases from V and 5 bases from J; bases unmatched to any gene: 6. The CDR3 covers 17 residues. Germline CDR1 reads LGHDT; CDR2 reads YNNKEL (reference sequence). With regard to this clonotype: Its antigen is undetermined.

Next came a second PCR, run for about 7 to 12 cycles, which used a sample-barcoded 5' primer along with a J-beta primer mix. MiXCR, run by TCRdb on the 5' RACE reads, gives a single entry per CDR3 protein. The data show 700,000 to 850,000 distinct CDR3 sequences, with roughly 53% seen just once and about 42% held by the top ten. The clonotype was recovered from a man at least 80 years old in good health. The genes are TRBV3-1 and TRBJ2-5, with 16 positions matching TRBD2. Material for sequencing was blood. CDR3 in DNA: TGTGCCAGCAGCCATGTGGGACTAGCGGGAGGGGAGGAGACCCAGTACTTC. Protein product: CASSHVGLAGGEETQYF.